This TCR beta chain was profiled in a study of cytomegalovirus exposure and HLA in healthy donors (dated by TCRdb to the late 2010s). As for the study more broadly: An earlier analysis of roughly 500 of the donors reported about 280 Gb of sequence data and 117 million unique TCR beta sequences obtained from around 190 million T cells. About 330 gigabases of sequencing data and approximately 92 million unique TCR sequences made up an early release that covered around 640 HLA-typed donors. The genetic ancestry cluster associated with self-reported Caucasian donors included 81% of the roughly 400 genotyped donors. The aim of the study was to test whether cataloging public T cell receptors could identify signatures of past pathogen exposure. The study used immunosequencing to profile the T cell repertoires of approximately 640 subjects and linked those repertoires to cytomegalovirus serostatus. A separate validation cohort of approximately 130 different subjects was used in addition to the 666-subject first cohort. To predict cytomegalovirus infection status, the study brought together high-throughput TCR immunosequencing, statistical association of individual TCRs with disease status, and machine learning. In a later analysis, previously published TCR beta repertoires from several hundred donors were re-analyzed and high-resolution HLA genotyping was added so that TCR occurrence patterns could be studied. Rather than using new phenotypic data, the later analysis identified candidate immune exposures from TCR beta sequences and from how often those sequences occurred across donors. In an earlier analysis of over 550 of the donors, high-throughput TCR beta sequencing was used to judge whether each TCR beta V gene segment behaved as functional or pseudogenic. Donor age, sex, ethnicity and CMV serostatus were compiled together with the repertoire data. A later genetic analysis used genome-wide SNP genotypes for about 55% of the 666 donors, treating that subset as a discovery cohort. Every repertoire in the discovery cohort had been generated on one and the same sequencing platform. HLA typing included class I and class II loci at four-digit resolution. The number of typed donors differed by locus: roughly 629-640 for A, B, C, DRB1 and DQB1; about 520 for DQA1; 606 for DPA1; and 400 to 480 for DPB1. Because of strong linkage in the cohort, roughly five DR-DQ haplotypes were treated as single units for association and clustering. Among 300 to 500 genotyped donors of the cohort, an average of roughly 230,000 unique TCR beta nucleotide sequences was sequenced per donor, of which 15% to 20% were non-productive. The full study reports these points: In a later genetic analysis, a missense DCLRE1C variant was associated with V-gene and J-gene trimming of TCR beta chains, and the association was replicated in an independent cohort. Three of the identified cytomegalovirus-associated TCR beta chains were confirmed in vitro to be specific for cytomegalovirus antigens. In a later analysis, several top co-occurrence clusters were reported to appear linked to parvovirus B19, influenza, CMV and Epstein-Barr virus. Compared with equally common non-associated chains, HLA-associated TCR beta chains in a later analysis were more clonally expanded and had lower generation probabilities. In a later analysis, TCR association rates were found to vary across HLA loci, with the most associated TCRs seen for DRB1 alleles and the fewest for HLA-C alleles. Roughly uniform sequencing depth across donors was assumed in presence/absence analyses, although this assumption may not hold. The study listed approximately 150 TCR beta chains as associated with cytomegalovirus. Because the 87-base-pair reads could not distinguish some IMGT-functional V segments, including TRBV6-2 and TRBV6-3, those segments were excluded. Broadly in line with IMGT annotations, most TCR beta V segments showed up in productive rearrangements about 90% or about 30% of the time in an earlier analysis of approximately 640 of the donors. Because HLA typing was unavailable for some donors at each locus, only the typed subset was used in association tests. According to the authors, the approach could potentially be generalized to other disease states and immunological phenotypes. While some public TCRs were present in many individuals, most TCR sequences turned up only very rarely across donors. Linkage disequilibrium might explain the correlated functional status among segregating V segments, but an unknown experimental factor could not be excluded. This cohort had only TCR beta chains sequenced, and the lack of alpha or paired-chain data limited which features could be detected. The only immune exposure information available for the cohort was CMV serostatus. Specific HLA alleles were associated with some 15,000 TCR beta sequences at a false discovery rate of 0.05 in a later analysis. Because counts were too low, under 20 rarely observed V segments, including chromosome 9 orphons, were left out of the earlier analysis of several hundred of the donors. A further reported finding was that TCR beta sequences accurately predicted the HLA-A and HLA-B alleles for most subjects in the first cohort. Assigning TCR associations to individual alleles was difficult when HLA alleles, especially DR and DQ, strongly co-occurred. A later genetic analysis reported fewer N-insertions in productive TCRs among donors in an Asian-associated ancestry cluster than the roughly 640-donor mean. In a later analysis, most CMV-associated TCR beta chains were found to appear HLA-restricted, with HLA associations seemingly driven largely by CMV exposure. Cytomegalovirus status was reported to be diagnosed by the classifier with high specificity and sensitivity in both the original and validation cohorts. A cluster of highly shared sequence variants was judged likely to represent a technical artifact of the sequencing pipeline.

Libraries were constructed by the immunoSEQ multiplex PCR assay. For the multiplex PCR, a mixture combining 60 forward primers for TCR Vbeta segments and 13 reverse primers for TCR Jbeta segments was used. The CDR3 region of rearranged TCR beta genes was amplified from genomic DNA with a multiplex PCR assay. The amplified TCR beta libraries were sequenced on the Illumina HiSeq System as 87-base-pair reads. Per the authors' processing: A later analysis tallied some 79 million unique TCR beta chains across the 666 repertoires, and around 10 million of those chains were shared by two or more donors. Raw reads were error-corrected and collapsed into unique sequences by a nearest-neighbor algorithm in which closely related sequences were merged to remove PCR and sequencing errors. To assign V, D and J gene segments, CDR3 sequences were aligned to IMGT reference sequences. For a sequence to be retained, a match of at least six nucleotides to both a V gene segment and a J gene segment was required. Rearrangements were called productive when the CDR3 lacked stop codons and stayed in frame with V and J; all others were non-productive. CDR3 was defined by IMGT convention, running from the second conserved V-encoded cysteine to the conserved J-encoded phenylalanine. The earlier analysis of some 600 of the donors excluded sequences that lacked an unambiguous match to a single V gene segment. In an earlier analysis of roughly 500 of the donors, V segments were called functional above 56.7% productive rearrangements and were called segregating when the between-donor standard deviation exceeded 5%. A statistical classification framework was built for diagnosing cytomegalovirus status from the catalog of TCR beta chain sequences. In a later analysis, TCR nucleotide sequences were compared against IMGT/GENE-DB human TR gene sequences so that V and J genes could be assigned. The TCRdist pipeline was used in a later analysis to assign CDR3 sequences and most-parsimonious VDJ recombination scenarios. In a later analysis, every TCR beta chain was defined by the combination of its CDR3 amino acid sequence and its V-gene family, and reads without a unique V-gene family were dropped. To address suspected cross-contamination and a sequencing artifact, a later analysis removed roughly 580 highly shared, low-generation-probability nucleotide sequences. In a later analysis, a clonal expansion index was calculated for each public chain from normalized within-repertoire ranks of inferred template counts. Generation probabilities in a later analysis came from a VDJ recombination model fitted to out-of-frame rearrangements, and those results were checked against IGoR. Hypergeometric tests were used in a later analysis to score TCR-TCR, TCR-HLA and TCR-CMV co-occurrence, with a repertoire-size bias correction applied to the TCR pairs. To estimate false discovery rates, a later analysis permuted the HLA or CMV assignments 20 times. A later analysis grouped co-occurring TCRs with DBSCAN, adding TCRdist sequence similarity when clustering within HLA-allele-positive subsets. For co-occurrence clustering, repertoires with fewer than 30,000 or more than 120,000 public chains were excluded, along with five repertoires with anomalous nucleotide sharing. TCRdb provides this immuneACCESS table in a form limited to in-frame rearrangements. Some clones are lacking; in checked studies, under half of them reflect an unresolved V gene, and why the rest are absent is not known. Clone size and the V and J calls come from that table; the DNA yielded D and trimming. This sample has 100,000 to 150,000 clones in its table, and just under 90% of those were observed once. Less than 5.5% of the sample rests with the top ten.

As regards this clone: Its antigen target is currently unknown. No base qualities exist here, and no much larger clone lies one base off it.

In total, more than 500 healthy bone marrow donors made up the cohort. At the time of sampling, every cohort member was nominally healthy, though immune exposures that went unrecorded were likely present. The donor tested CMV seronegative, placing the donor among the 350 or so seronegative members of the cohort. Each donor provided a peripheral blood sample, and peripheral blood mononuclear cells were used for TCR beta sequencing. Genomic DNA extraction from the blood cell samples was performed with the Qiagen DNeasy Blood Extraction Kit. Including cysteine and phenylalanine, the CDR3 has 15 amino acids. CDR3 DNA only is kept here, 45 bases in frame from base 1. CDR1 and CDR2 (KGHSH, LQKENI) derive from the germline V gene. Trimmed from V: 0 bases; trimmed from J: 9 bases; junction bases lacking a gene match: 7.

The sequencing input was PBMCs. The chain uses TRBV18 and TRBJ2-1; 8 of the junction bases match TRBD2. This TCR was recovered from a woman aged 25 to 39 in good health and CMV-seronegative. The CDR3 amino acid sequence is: CASSPPLAGGGEQFF. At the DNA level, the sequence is TGTGCCAGCTCACCACCGCTCGCGGGGGGAGGTGAGCAGTTCTTC.